The clone carrying this TCR beta chain appeared a single time. Its specificity is not known. Documented treatment: roughly 11-day PBMC culture with coronavirus spike peptide pools or control peptides (ViraFEST assay). Every well contained some 1.9 million PBMCs, which were grown with about 10 IU/ml IL-2 and approximately 9.5 ug/ml peptide pools. This entry belongs to a study of vaccination and CD4 T cells after COVID-19. The study, taken as a whole, reports: For SARS-CoV-2-reactive clonotypes, the median went from about 22 to 38, a nonsignificant increase.

Sequence data for DNA of cultured CD4+ T cells were generated by the Oncomine TCR Beta short-read assay. TCRdb reprocessed the PCR reads via MiXCR and lists one record per CDR3 protein. In the table there are 15,000 to 20,000 distinct CDR3 sequences, 40% of which are singletons. The CDR3 is 15 residues long. CDR1 is MNHNS and CDR2 is SASEGT in the germline V gene. Trimming at V came to 6 bases and at J to 6 bases, leaving 6 bases not matched to a gene. Sequencing used CD4+ T cells from blood, cultured in vitro, obtained after SARS-CoV-2 vaccination. The origin of this receptor is a human donor who had recovered from COVID-19. This chain links TRBV6-1 with TRBJ1-6; 9 bases align to TRBD1. Written as DNA, the CDR3 is TGTGCCAGCAGGGAACCGGGACAGGGTAATTCACCCCTCCACTTT. It is translated as CASREPGQGNSPLHF.